This T cell receptor (beta chain) was sequenced in a study of T cells in Graves' hyperthyroidism and ophthalmopathy. Overall study findings and caveats: Blood samples included most of the expanded thyroid clonotypes exceeding 0.001.

Amplification of TCR beta CDR3 regions was performed using RNA transcripts as template. The primer set for the first-round RT-PCR of the TCR CDR3 was HTBI. TCRdb itself ran the multiplex PCR reads through MiXCR, one entry per CDR3 protein. The data contain hundreds of thousands of distinct CDR3 sequences, around 20% of them seen just once; the ten biggest clones take up under 35%. As to this clonotype: Its target is not known.

Germline V CDR1 and CDR2: SEHNR, FQNEAQ (reference sequence). The CDR3 covers 15 residues. V gave up 5 bases and J gave up 7 bases; unmatched junction bases: 12. The sequence derives from a man under 40 with Graves' ophthalmopathy. The material sequenced was blood. This chain links TRBV7-9 with TRBJ2-5; TRBD1 matches at 8 bases. The DNA for the CDR3 is TGTGCCAGCAGCGGCGGACAGGGTGAATATGGGACCCAGTACTTC. Translation gives CASSGGQGEYGTQYF.